What follows are 13 T cell receptor beta chains derived from one specimen sequenced in a study of low-dose radiotherapy and immunotherapy resistance in tumors (dated by TCRdb to about 2022). Sequencing used an Illumina HiSeq 2500. Superscript III and a set of TRAV- and TRBV-specific primers were used to synthesize first-strand cDNA, so that both TCRalpha and TCRbeta chains were covered. TCRs were amplified with Phusion for around 20 PCR cycles, with a constant-region primer paired with the adapter attached to the V primers. TCRdb itself trimmed the public reads at Q25 with fastp, ran MiXCR and retained productive beta chains. Merged by CDR3 protein, the rows form single entries marked with the most common genes and DNA. The sample contains more than 50,000 distinct CDR3 sequences, around 25% of them found a single time. Clones ranked in the top ten supply around 5.7% of the sample. The time point label corresponds to: before trial treatment.

The sequences come from PBMCs, collected before treatment. These receptors originate from a male donor with prostate cancer.

In this sample, this clonotype turned up many times. The V gene is TRBV6-1, the J gene TRBJ1-5; unclear D gene. The CDR3 contains 19 residues. From germline, CDR1 is MNHNS and CDR2 SASEGT. The ends were cut back, 1 base at V and 0 bases at J, with 19 bases in the middle. This CDR3 reads CASSEGFIGPRPSNQPQHF. The CDR3 region has the DNA TGTGCCAGCAGTGAAGGTTTCATAGGGCCGAGACCTAGCAATCAGCCCCAGCATTTT.

The chain employs TRBV28 and TRBJ2-5; the D call may be TRBD1 or TRBD2 (5 bases each). V was cut by 8 bases and J by 1 base, with 17 bases left in between. The V gene's germline CDR1 is MDHEN and CDR2 SYDVKM. The CDR3 spans 15 residues. CDR3 coding DNA: TGTGCCAGCCCCCCCCCAGGGACCATCCAAGAGACCCAGTACTTC. Translating gives CASPPPGTIQETQYF.

This chain links TRBV7-2 with TRBJ2-7; maybe TRBD1 (6 bases). V lost 11 bases and J lost 4, with 18 bases in between. Looked up from germline, CDR1 is SGHTA and CDR2 is FQGNSA. This CDR3 comprises 13 residues. For the CDR3, the DNA is TGTGCCTCAGCTTCAGGGGTGAAATACGAGCAGTACTTC. It specifies CASASGVKYEQYF.

This clonotype occurred many times. The chain employs TRBV19 and TRBJ2-1; D is possibly TRBD2 (7 bases). Trimming removed 4 bases from V and 8 bases from J, with 27 bases in between. From germline, CDR1 is LNHDA and CDR2 SQIVND (reference sequence). The CDR3 consists of 18 residues. CDR3 nucleotide sequence: TGTGCCAGTAGTACCGGAGGGCCGGGGGCGGGAGCCAGCGATGAGCAGTTCTTC. Residues: CASSTGGPGAGASDEQFF.

The chain carries TRBV6-1 and TRBJ2-1; TRBD2 matches 11 bases. The CDR3 covers 16 residues. The V gene's germline CDR1 is MNHNS and CDR2 SASEGT. The V segment lost 5 bases and the J segment 8 bases; nucleotides outside the gene matches: 11. Written as DNA, the CDR3 is TGTGCCAGCAGTCATTTTTCTAGCGGGAGGATGTATGAGCAGTTCTTC. Translation gives CASSHFSSGRMYEQFF.

V usage is TRBV10-3 and J usage is TRBJ1-4; 11 bases fit TRBD1. The CDR3 spans 16 residues. The V and J ends lost 3 bases and 7 bases, in that order; junction bases with no gene match: 7. From germline, CDR1 is ENHRY and CDR2 SYGVKD. CDR3 protein: CAISDPGQGAVEKLFF. The CDR3 DNA reads as TGTGCCATCAGTGATCCAGGACAGGGGGCCGTTGAAAAACTGTTTTTT.

This clonotype was counted only a few times. The gene calls are TRBV7-9 and TRBJ1-2; maybe TRBD1 (5 bases). V lost 1 base to trimming and J lost 11 bases, with 20 bases between them. This CDR3 region has 15 residues. Germline CDR1 is SEHNR and CDR2 is FQNEAQ (reference sequence). The CDR3 sequence is CASSLVGTEYWLYTF. CDR3 sequence (DNA): TGTGCCAGCAGCTTAGTGGGGACGGAGTATTGGCTATACACCTTC.

There are many counts of this clonotype. This sequence joins TRBV19 and TRBJ2-1; 8 positions match TRBD2. Germline V lookup: CDR1 LNHDA, CDR2 SQIVND (reference sequence). V trimming: 1 base; J trimming: 7 bases; junction bases outside the gene matches: 6. This CDR3 contains 15 residues. The CDR3 is CASSIVGSGVNEQFF. The CDR3 nucleotides are TGTGCCAGTAGTATAGTGGGTAGCGGGGTAAATGAGCAGTTCTTC.

There are many counts of this clonotype. The V gene is TRBV28, the J gene TRBJ2-7, with D perhaps TRBD2 (7 bases). V was pared by 2 bases and J by 6 bases, with 17 bases between. There are 15 residues in the CDR3. The V gene's germline CDR1 is MDHEN and CDR2 SYDVKM. CDR3 protein: CASSLPRGGPREQYF. The CDR3 DNA is TGTGCCAGCAGTTTACCCAGGGGAGGGCCACGCGAGCAGTACTTC.

This clonotype was observed at least ten times. This chain links TRBV4-2 with TRBJ2-5; 14 nucleotides align to TRBD2. Germline V gives CDR1 LGHNA, CDR2 YNFKEQ. This CDR3 is 18 amino acids long. J lost 2 bases, V lost 3 bases, and 8 bases had no gene match. This CDR3 is CASSHGLAGGGKQETQYF. CDR3 nucleotides: TGTGCCAGCAGCCATGGACTAGCGGGGGGCGGAAAACAAGAGACCCAGTACTTC.

This clonotype was detected many times. The chain employs TRBV7-9 and TRBJ2-5; D uncertain. The CDR3 runs 14 residues. V lost 4 bases and J lost 0, with 9 bases in between. CDR1 SEHNR and CDR2 FQNEAQ come from the germline V gene (reference sequence). The CDR3 coding sequence is TGTGCCAGCAGCTCAGAGACGTACCAAGAGACCCAGTACTTC. Translation: CASSSETYQETQYF.

The rearrangement uses TRBV9 and TRBJ2-3, with D possibly being TRBD1 (5 bases). Trimming took off 0 bases at V and 4 bases at J, with 9 bases between the two ends. The CDR3 has 14 residues. Germline V lookup: CDR1 SGDLS, CDR2 YYNGEE. DNA for the CDR3: TGTGCCAGCAGCGTAGTAGGACAAGCAGATACGCAGTATTTT. As protein: CASSVVGQADTQYF. Filled out from reference TRBV9 and TRBJ2-3, the complete variable domain reads DSGVTQTPKHLITATGQRVTLRCSPRSGDLSVYWYQQSLDQGLQFLIQYYNGEERAKGNILERFSAQQFPDLHSELNLSSLELGDSALYFCASSVVGQADTQYFGPGTRLTVL.

This clonotype was observed many times. CDR3 coding DNA: TGTGCCAGCAGCTCATCAGGTACAGGGACTGAAGCTTTCTTT. Its translation is CASSSSGTGTEAFF. The chain carries TRBV7-9 and TRBJ1-1; D perhaps matches TRBD1 (6 bases). V lost 4 bases to trimming and J lost 5 bases, with 14 bases between them. There are 14 residues in the CDR3. The V gene's germline CDR1 is SEHNR and CDR2 FQNEAQ (reference sequence).